The present T cell receptor beta chain was sequenced within a study of T cell repertoires in cytomegalovirus infection. The overall study: Public TCR beta signatures were indicative of both CMV infection and a matching HLA type.

Germline lookup yields CDR1 SGHRS and CDR2 YFSETQ. The trim removed 4 bases at V and 5 bases at J, leaving 16 bases unmatched. This CDR3 is built from 17 residues. TCRdb fed the reads into MiXCR, producing one record per CDR3 protein. There are about 150,000 distinct CDR3 sequences in the sample; approximately 30% occur only once, and 45% to 55% lies in the top ten. For this clonotype: Its antigen is as yet unknown.

The sequencing used CD8+ T cells from cultured PBMCs, collected from culture after CMV antigen stimulation. The chain uses TRBV5-1 and TRBJ2-5, with 8 nucleotides matching TRBD1. This clonotype originated in a human donor in good health (CMV status not recorded). Some clones in this sample may be carry-over from other donors' samples. The CDR3 DNA is TGCGCCAGCAGCACCGATCCGACGACAGGGGTGGGGGAGACCCAGTACTTC. It is translated as CASSTDPTTGVGETQYF.